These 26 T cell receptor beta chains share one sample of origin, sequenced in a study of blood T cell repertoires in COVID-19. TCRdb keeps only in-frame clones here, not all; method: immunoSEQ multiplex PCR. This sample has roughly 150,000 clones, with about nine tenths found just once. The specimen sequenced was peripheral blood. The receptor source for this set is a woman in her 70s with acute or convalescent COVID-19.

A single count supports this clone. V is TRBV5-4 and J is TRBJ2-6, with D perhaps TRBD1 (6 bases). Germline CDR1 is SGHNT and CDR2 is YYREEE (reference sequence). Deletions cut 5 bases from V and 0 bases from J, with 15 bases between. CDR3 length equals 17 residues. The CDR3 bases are TGTGCCAGCAGTCACCAGGGGTTTAGCTCTGGGGCCAACGTCCTGACTTTC. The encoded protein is CASSHQGFSSGANVLTF.

CDR3 DNA sequence: TGTGCCAGTAGTATAGAAACCGGGACTAGCGGTTACAATGAGCAGTTCTTC. Protein: CASSIETGTSGYNEQFF. The chain recombines TRBV19 with TRBJ2-1; 11 bases align to TRBD2. The CDR3 contains 17 residues. V shed 0 bases and J 4 bases; nucleotides not matched to a gene: 5. The germline CDR1 and CDR2 sequences are LNHDA and SQIVND (reference sequence).

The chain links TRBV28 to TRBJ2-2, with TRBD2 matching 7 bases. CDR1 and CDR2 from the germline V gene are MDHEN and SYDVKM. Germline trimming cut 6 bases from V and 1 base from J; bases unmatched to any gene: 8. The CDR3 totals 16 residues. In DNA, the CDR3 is TGTGCCAGCAGGCCCCCTAGCGGAATGAACACCGGGGAGCTGTTTTTT. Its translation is CASRPPSGMNTGELFF.

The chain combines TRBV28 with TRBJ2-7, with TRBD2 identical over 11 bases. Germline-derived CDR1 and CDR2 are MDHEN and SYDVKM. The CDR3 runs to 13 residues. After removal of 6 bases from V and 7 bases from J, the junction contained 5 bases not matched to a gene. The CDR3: CASSTGLAEEQYF. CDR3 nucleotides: TGTGCCAGCAGCACGGGACTAGCGGAAGAGCAGTACTTC.

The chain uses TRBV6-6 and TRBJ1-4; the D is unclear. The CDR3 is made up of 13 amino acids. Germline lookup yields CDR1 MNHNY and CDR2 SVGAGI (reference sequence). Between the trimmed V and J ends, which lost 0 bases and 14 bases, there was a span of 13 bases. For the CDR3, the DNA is TGTGCCAGCAGTTACTCGGTGAGCTCTAGGCTGTTTTTT. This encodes CASSYSVSSRLFF.

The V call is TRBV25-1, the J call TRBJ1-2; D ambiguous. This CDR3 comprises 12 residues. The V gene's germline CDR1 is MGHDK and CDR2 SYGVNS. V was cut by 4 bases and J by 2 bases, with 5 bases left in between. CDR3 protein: CASSGVNYGYTF. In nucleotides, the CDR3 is TGTGCCAGCAGTGGAGTAAACTATGGCTACACCTTC.

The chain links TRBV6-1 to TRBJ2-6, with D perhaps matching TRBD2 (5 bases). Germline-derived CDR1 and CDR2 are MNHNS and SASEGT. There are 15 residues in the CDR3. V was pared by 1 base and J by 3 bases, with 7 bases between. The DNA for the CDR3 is TGTGCCAGCAGTGAAGGAGGGTTTGGGGCCAACGTCCTGACTTTC. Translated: CASSEGGFGANVLTF.

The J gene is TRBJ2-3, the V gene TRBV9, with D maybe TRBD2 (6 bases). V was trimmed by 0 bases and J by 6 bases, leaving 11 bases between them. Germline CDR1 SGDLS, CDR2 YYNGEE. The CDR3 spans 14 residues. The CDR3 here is CASSVDRGGDTQYF. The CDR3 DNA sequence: TGTGCCAGCAGCGTAGATCGGGGAGGTGATACGCAGTATTTT.

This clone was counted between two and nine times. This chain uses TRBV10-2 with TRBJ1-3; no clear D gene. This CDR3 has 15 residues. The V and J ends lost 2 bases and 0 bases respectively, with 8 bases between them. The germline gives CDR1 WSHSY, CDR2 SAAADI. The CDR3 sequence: CASSEDGLSGNTIYF. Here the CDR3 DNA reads TGCGCCAGCAGTGAGGACGGACTCTCTGGAAACACCATATATTTT.

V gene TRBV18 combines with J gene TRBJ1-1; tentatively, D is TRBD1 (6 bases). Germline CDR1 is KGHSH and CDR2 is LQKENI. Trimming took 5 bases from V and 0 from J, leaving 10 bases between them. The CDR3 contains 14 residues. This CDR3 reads CASSEGHLNTEAFF. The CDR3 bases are TGTGCCAGCTCAGAGGGACACCTGAACACTGAAGCTTTCTTT. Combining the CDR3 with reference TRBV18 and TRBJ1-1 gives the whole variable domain NAGVMQNPRHLVRRRGQEARLRCSPMKGHSHVYWYRQLPEEGLKFMVYLQKENIIDESGMPKERFSAEFPKEGPSILRIQQVVRGDSAAYFCASSEGHLNTEAFFGQGTRLTVV.

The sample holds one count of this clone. The CDR3 loop reads CAISEPGTSDTQYF. CDR3 sequence (DNA): TGTGCCATCAGTGAGCCCGGGACTAGCGATACGCAGTATTTT. The gene calls are TRBV10-3 and TRBJ2-3; 9 bases align to TRBD2. The CDR3 sequence is 14 residues long. V shed 2 bases, J shed 6 bases, and the junction held 3 bases outside the gene matches. Germline loops: CDR1 ENHRY, CDR2 SYGVKD.

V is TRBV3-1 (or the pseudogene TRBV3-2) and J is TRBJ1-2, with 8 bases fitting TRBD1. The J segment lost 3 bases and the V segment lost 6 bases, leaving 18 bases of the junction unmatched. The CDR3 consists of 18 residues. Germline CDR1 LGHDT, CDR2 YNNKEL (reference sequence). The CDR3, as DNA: TGTGCCAGCAGTCGGTTCACGACAGGGGCCAAGGTTCACTATGGCTACACCTTC. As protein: CASSRFTTGAKVHYGYTF.

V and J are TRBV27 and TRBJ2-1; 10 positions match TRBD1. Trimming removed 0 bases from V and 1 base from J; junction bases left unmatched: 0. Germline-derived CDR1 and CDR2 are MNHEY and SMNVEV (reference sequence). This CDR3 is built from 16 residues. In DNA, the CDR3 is TGTGCCAGCAGTTTATCGGGACAGGGGTCCTACAATGAGCAGTTCTTC. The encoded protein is CASSLSGQGSYNEQFF.

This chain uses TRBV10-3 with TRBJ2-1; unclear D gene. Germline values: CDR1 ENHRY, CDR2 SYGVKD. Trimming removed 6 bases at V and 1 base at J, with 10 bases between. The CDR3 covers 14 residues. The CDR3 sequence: CAISGGGSYNEQFF. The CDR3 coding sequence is TGTGCCATCAGCGGCGGTGGGTCCTACAATGAGCAGTTCTTC.

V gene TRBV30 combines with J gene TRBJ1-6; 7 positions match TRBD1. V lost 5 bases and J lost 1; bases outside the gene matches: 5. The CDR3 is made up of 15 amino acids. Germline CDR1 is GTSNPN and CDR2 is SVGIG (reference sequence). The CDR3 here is CAWARQGSYNSPLHF. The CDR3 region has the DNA TGTGCCTGGGCCCGACAGGGTTCCTATAATTCACCCCTCCACTTT.

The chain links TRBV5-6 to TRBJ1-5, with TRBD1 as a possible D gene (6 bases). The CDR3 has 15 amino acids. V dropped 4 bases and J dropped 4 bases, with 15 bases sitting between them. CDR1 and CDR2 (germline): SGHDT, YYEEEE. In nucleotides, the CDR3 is TGTGCCAGCAGCCCATCAGGGACACAAAATCAGCCCCAGCATTTT. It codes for CASSPSGTQNQPQHF.

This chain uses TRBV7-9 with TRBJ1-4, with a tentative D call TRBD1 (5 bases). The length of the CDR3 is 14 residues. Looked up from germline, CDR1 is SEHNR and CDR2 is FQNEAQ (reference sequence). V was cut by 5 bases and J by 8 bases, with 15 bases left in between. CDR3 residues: CASSPGREEEKLFF. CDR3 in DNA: TGTGCCAGCAGCCCAGGCAGGGAAGAAGAAAAACTGTTTTTT. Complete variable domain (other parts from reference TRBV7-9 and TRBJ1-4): DTGVSQNPRHKITKRGQNVTFRCDPISEHNRLYWYRQTLGQGPEFLTYFQNEAQLEKSRLLSDRFSAERPKGSFSTLEIQRTEQGDSAMYLCASSPGREEEKLFFGSGTQLSVL.

The CDR3 nucleotides read TGTGCCAGCTCACCGGAAAACGGGGTTGCTGGGGCCAACGTCCTGACTTTC. This gives the protein CASSPENGVAGANVLTF. The chain has TRBV18 and TRBJ2-6; D perhaps matches TRBD2 (5 bases). CDR1 KGHSH and CDR2 LQKENI come from the germline V gene. The V and J ends lost 3 bases and 2 bases respectively, with 14 bases between them. This CDR3 has 17 amino acids. The whole variable domain, remainder taken from reference TRBV18 and TRBJ2-6, is NAGVMQNPRHLVRRRGQEARLRCSPMKGHSHVYWYRQLPEEGLKFMVYLQKENIIDESGMPKERFSAEFPKEGPSILRIQQVVRGDSAAYFCASSPENGVAGANVLTFGAGSRLTVL.

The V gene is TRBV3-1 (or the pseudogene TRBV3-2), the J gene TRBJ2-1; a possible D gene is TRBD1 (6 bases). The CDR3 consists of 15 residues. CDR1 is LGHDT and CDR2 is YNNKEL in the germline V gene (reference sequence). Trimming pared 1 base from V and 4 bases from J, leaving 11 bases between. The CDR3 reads CASSQAGAVYNEQFF. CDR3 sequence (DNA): TGTGCCAGCAGCCAAGCAGGGGCGGTTTACAATGAGCAGTTCTTC.

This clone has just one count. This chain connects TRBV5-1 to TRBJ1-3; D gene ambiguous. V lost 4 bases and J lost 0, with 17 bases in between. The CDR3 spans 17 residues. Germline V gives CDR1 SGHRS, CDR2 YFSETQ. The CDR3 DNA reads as TGCGCCAGCAGCCCAACCGGGTCCCCTAACTCTGGAAACACCATATATTTT. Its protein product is CASSPTGSPNSGNTIYF.

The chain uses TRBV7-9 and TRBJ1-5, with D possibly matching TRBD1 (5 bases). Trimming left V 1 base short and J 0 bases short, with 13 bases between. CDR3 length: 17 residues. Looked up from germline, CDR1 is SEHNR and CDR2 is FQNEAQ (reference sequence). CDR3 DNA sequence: TGTGCCAGCAGCTTAGGATTATCGACAGATAGCAATCAGCCCCAGCATTTT. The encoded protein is CASSLGLSTDSNQPQHF.

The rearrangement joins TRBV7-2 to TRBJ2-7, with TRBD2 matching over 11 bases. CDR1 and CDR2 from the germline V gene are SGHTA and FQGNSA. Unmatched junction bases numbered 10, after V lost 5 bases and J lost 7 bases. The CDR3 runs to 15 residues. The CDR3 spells CASSPYSGRAREQYF. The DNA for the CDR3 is TGTGCCAGCAGCCCCTATAGCGGGAGGGCTCGGGAGCAGTACTTC.

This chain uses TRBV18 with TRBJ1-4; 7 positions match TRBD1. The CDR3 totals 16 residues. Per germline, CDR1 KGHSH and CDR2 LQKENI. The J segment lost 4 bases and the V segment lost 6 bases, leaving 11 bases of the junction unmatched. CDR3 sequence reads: CASSPSLAGGNEKLFF. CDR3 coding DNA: TGTGCCAGCTCCCCCTCGCTTGCAGGGGGTAATGAAAAACTGTTTTTT.

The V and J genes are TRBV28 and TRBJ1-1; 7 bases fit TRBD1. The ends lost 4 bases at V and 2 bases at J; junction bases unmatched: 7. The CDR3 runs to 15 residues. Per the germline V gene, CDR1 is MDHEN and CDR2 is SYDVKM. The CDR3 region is CASSSEGAHNTEAFF. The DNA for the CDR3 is TGTGCCAGCAGTTCTGAGGGGGCTCATAACACTGAAGCTTTCTTT.

CDR3 sequence: CASSSKSLWADTYGYTF. CDR3 nucleotides: TGTGCCAGCAGTTCCAAATCCCTGTGGGCGGACACCTATGGCTACACCTTC. The rearrangement joins TRBV27 to TRBJ1-2, with a tentative D call TRBD1 (5 bases). V lost 4 bases to trimming and J lost 4 bases, with 22 bases between them. The CDR3 loop spans 17 amino acids. Germline assignment: CDR1 MNHEY and CDR2 SMNVEV (reference sequence).

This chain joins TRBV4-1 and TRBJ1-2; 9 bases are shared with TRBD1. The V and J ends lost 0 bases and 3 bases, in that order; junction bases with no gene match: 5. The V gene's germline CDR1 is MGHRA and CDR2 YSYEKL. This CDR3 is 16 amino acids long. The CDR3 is CASSQEGTGSYYGYTF. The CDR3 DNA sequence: TGCGCCAGCAGCCAAGAGGGGACAGGGTCCTACTATGGCTACACCTTC.